The 27 T cell receptor beta chains given below trace back to one sample, sequenced in a study of graft-versus-host responses after intestinal transplantation. Clones were read by immunoSEQ multiplex PCR, and TCRdb kept only the in-frame ones, dropping some. Among 40,000 or so clones listed, 80% to 85% were seen once. The specimen comprised PBMCs, sampled approximately 1,000 days after transplant. The receptors here all came from a human patient who received an intestinal transplant, so some T cells may come from the graft donor.

V and J are TRBV5-4 and TRBJ1-4; perhaps TRBD1 as D (5 bases). CDR1 is SGHNT and CDR2 is YYREEE in the germline V gene (reference sequence). V gave up 4 bases and J gave up 6 bases, with 16 bases separating them. The CDR3 has 15 amino acids. The CDR3 bases are TGTGCCAGCAGCACCTGGATCCAAGGGGATGAAAAACTGTTTTTT. Its translation: CASSTWIQGDEKLFF.

The V and J genes are TRBV5-1 and TRBJ2-7; 9 positions agree with TRBD2. Per the germline V gene, CDR1 is SGHRS and CDR2 is YFSETQ. V dropped 0 bases and J dropped 0; count of bases not matched to a gene: 4. This CDR3 has 16 amino acids. The CDR3 DNA is TGCGCCAGCAGCTTGGATAGCGGGGGACCCTCCTACGAGCAGTACTTC. Protein sequence: CASSLDSGGPSYEQYF.

The chain is built from TRBV5-1 and TRBJ1-1; 7 bases align to TRBD1. The CDR3 totals 13 residues. Germline trimming cut 2 bases from V and 5 bases from J; bases unmatched to any gene: 3. Germline loops: CDR1 SGHRS, CDR2 YFSETQ. In DNA, the CDR3 is TGCGCCAGCAGCTTTTCAGGGGGAACTGAAGCTTTCTTT. It codes for CASSFSGGTEAFF.

The J gene is TRBJ2-3, the V gene TRBV2; 8 nucleotides match TRBD1. CDR1 and CDR2 from the germline V gene are SNHLY and FYNNEI. Trimming cost V 5 bases and J 2 bases; bases outside gene matches: 3. CDR3 length: 14 amino acids. This CDR3 reads CASSRQGPTDTQYF. CDR3 in DNA: TGTGCCAGCAGTAGACAGGGGCCCACAGATACGCAGTATTTT.

J is TRBJ2-3 and V is TRBV10-3; 11 bases map to TRBD2. V dropped 0 bases and J dropped 1; count of bases not matched to a gene: 9. Germline lookup yields CDR1 ENHRY and CDR2 SYGVKD. There are 19 residues in the CDR3. This chain's CDR3 is CAISESLAGVGRGTDTQYF. Here the CDR3 DNA reads TGTGCCATCAGTGAGTCACTAGCGGGAGTGGGACGTGGCACAGATACGCAGTATTTT.

This chain connects TRBV9 to TRBJ2-7; 7 nucleotides line up with TRBD1. V was clipped by 3 bases and J by 2 bases; unmatched bases: 5. The CDR3 loop spans 14 amino acids. The germline CDR1 and CDR2 sequences are SGDLS and YYNGEE. The DNA for the CDR3 is TGTGCCAGCAGCGCCACAGGGGTGGCCTACGAGCAGTACTTC. This gives the protein CASSATGVAYEQYF.

The J gene is TRBJ2-2, the V gene TRBV27; 7 nucleotides match TRBD2. CDR1 is MNHEY and CDR2 is SMNVEV in the germline V gene (reference sequence). The CDR3 sequence is 18 residues long. Trimming removed 5 bases from V and 3 bases from J; junction bases left unmatched: 15. This CDR3 reads CASSREPPGTTYTGELFF. CDR3 DNA: TGTGCCAGCAGTAGAGAGCCCCCCGGGACTACCTACACCGGGGAGCTGTTTTTT.

CDR3 amino acids: CASSQGVVSPLNEQFF. The CDR3, as DNA: TGTGCCAGCAGCCAAGGGGTAGTGAGTCCCTTGAATGAGCAGTTCTTC. This chain uses TRBV14 with TRBJ2-1; D is ambiguous. The germline V gene has CDR1 SGHDN and CDR2 FVKESK. The CDR3 has 16 amino acids. Trimming took off 1 base at V and 7 bases at J, with 17 bases between the two ends.

The chain joins TRBV15 to TRBJ2-1; D call uncertain. V was clipped by 3 bases and J by 3 bases, with 3 bases between them. The germline V gene encodes CDR1 LNHNV and CDR2 YYDKDF (reference sequence). CDR3 length equals 12 residues. Here the CDR3 reads CATSRLYNEQFF. The CDR3, as DNA: TGTGCCACCAGCAGGCTCTACAATGAGCAGTTCTTC.

The chain employs TRBV9 and TRBJ2-3; D tentatively fits TRBD1 or TRBD2 (5 bases each). The CDR3 is made up of 15 amino acids. Between the trimmed V and J ends, which lost 4 bases and 0 bases, there was a span of 12 bases. Germline CDR1 reads SGDLS; CDR2 reads YYNGEE. Written as DNA, the CDR3 is TGTGCCAGCAGCATGAGGGGTGCTAGCACAGATACGCAGTATTTT. Encoded protein: CASSMRGASTDTQYF.

The rearrangement links TRBV4-1 to TRBJ2-7, with 7 bases identical to TRBD2. V lost 0 bases and J lost 3; bases outside the gene matches: 8. The germline CDR1 and CDR2 sequences are MGHRA and YSYEKL. The CDR3 sequence is 16 residues long. The CDR3: CASSQDQPSGYYEQYF. The DNA for the CDR3 is TGCGCCAGCAGCCAAGATCAGCCTAGCGGATACTACGAGCAGTACTTC.

The chain combines TRBV6-5 with TRBJ2-1; D not certain. CDR3 length equals 14 residues. Germline V gene sequence: CDR1 MNHEY, CDR2 SVGAGI. Deletions cut 3 bases from V and 0 bases from J, with 6 bases between. CDR3 DNA sequence: TGTGCCAGCAGTTATGGTCCCTCCTACAATGAGCAGTTCTTC. As protein: CASSYGPSYNEQFF.

The chain joins TRBV5-8 to TRBJ2-5, with 16 positions matching TRBD2. CDR1 is SGHTS, CDR2 YDEGEE, per germline. The CDR3 is 18 residues long. V was clipped by 0 bases and J by 4 bases; unmatched bases: 6. CDR3 nucleotides: TGTGCCAGCAGCTTGGAGGGACTAGCGGGAGGGCCCATAGAGACCCAGTACTTC. Translation gives CASSLEGLAGGPIETQYF. The variable domain in full, completed from reference TRBV5-8 and TRBJ2-5, reads EAGVTQSPTHLIKTRGQQATLRCSPISGHTSVYWYQQALGLGLQFLLWYDEGEERNRGNFPPRFSGRQFPNYSSELNVNALELEDSALYLCASSLEGLAGGPIETQYFGPGTRLLVL.

The chain couples TRBV7-2 to TRBJ1-2; D possibly corresponds to TRBD1 (5 bases). Germline V gene sequence: CDR1 SGHTA, CDR2 FQGNSA. Trimming pared 5 bases from V and 7 bases from J, leaving 14 bases between. The CDR3 covers 13 residues. DNA for the CDR3: TGTGCCAGCAGCCGCGGGGCGCGCCGTGGCTACACCTTC. Amino acids: CASSRGARRGYTF.

The V and J genes are TRBV7-3 and TRBJ2-3, with D uncertain. Germline V gene sequence: CDR1 SGHTA, CDR2 FQGTGA. CDR3 length: 14 amino acids. V lost 2 bases and J lost 2, with 8 bases in between. CDR3 loop: CASSLSRHTDTQYF. Here the CDR3 DNA reads TGTGCCAGCAGCTTATCCCGCCACACAGATACGCAGTATTTT. The variable domain in full, with the rest retrieved from reference TRBV7-3 and TRBJ2-3, is GAGVSQTPSNKVTEKGKYVELRCDPISGHTALYWYRQSLGQGPEFLIYFQGTGAADDSGLPNDRFFAVRPEGSVSTLKIQRTERGDSAVYLCASSLSRHTDTQYFGPGTRLTVL.

This clone was recorded once. This chain uses TRBV18 with TRBJ2-1; 7 bases match TRBD2. Germline CDR1 is KGHSH and CDR2 is LQKENI. The CDR3 is made up of 16 amino acids. V dropped 3 bases and J dropped 0; count of bases not matched to a gene: 5. The CDR3: CASSPKRGGSYNEQFF. The CDR3 DNA is TGTGCCAGCTCACCCAAGCGGGGAGGCTCCTACAATGAGCAGTTCTTC.

The chain employs TRBV5-4 and TRBJ2-6; 7 bases match TRBD1. The CDR3 has 17 amino acids. The germline gives CDR1 SGHNT, CDR2 YYREEE (reference sequence). V was pared by 4 bases and J by 4 bases, with 11 bases of the junction left unmatched. CDR3 residues: CASSGRQGHRGANVLTF. The CDR3 DNA reads TGTGCCAGCAGCGGGAGACAGGGACATCGCGGGGCCAACGTCCTGACTTTC. Using reference TRBV5-4 and TRBJ2-6 for the parts outside the CDR3, the full variable domain is ETGVTQSPTHLIKTRGQQVTLRCSSQSGHNTVSWYQQALGQGPQFIFQYYREEENGRGNFPPRFSGLQFPNYSSELNVNALELDDSALYLCASSGRQGHRGANVLTFGAGSRLTVL.

The chain employs TRBV27 and TRBJ1-1, with D possibly being TRBD1 (5 bases). From germline, CDR1 is MNHEY and CDR2 SMNVEV (reference sequence). This CDR3 is built from 15 residues. V was shortened by 2 bases and J by 4 bases, with 14 bases between the two germline ends. DNA for the CDR3: TGTGCCAGCAGTTTAATCGGGGGTAGTAGCACTGAAGCTTTCTTT. The encoded protein is CASSLIGGSSTEAFF.

The chain employs TRBV19 and TRBJ1-2, with TRBD1 matching over 7 bases. From germline, CDR1 is LNHDA and CDR2 SQIVND (reference sequence). V lost 2 bases and J lost 2; bases outside the gene matches: 11. The CDR3 contains 17 residues. The CDR3 loop reads CASSIILGQSVNYGYTF. CDR3 sequence (DNA): TGTGCCAGTAGTATAATTCTGGGACAGAGTGTAAACTATGGCTACACCTTC.

The rearrangement links TRBV11-2 to TRBJ2-2; D gene unclear. This CDR3 is built from 14 residues. The V gene lost 1 base and the J gene lost 3 bases, with 6 bases spanning the gap. CDR1 and CDR2 from the germline V gene are SGHAT and FQNNGV. The CDR3 nucleotides are TGTGCCAGCAGCTTAGGAGCGTACACCGGGGAGCTGTTTTTT. This sequence encodes CASSLGAYTGELFF.

The table lists this clone with a count of one. V is TRBV5-6 and J is TRBJ2-1, with 10 bases fitting TRBD2. Trimming removed 2 bases from V and 7 bases from J; junction bases left unmatched: 12. This CDR3 spans 17 amino acids. Germline loops: CDR1 SGHDT, CDR2 YYEEEE. Written as DNA, the CDR3 is TGTGCCAGCAGCTTATTTGTAGCGGGGGGCCTTCGGAATGAGCAGTTCTTC. Translation: CASSLFVAGGLRNEQFF.

This rearrangement joins TRBV9 to TRBJ2-5; 8 bases are a match to TRBD1. Germline V gene sequence: CDR1 SGDLS, CDR2 YYNGEE. V was pared by 2 bases and J by 2 bases, with 2 bases of the junction left unmatched. The CDR3 consists of 14 residues. The CDR3 reads CASSVDRGQETQYF. DNA of the CDR3: TGTGCCAGCAGCGTCGACAGGGGACAAGAGACCCAGTACTTC.

V is TRBV30 and J is TRBJ2-7; no clear D. Trimming shortened V by 0 bases and J by 7 bases, and 7 bases separated the two germline ends. The germline CDR1 and CDR2 sequences are GTSNPN and SVGIG (reference sequence). This CDR3 region has 11 residues. The CDR3 nucleotides read TGTGCCTGGAGTGTAGTAGGGGAGCAGTACTTC. The encoded protein is CAWSVVGEQYF.

This clone is medium-sized in the sample. The chain is built from TRBV5-1 and TRBJ1-6, with 8 nucleotides matching TRBD1. The CDR3 runs 15 residues. Germline V gives CDR1 SGHRS, CDR2 YFSETQ. Trimming removed 3 bases from V and 6 bases from J; junction bases left unmatched: 5. For the CDR3, the DNA is TGCGCCAGCAGCTGGGGGACAGGTGTTAATTCACCCCTCCACTTT. It yields the protein CASSWGTGVNSPLHF. Full variable domain (remainder filled in from reference TRBV5-1 and TRBJ1-6): KAGVTQTPRYLIKTRGQQVTLSCSPISGHRSVSWYQQTPGQGLQFLFEYFSETQRNKGNFPGRFSGRQFSNSRSEMNVSTLELGDSALYLCASSWGTGVNSPLHFGNGTRLTVT.

This sequence joins TRBV7-2 and TRBJ2-7; a possible D gene is TRBD2 (6 bases). The germline V gene has CDR1 SGHTA and CDR2 FQGNSA. Trimming took off 6 bases at V and 6 bases at J, with 12 bases between the two ends. This CDR3 comprises 12 residues. The CDR3 protein is CASRSSGGEQYF. The CDR3 DNA follows: TGTGCCAGCAGGTCTTCCGGGGGCGAGCAGTACTTC.

In its sample, this clone is medium-sized. The CDR3 is CASSQDPMGEETQYF. The CDR3 coding sequence is TGTGCCAGCAGCCAAGACCCGATGGGAGAAGAGACCCAGTACTTC. This rearrangement joins TRBV4-2 to TRBJ2-5; tentatively, D is TRBD2 (5 bases). The CDR3 runs to 15 residues. V lost 0 bases and J 3 bases, leaving 11 bases between the germline ends. The germline CDR1 and CDR2 sequences are LGHNA and YNFKEQ.

The J gene is TRBJ1-5, the V gene TRBV28; 12 bases are a match to TRBD1. V gave up 10 bases and J gave up 7 bases; unmatched junction bases: 11. The CDR3 runs to 15 residues. Germline CDR1 and CDR2: MDHEN and SYDVKM. The CDR3 region has the DNA TGTGCCACCATTCCTTCGGGACAGGGGGCCCAGCCCCAGCATTTT. Translated, it gives CATIPSGQGAQPQHF.